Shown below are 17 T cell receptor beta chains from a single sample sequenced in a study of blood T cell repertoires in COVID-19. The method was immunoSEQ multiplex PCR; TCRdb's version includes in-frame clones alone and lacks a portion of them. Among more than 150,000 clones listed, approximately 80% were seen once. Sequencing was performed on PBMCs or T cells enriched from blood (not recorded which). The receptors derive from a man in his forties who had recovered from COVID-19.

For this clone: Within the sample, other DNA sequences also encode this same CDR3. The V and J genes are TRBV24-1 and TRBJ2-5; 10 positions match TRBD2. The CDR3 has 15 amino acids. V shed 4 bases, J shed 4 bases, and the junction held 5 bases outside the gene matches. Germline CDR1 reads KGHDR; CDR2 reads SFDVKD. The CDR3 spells CATSDPSGSGETQYF. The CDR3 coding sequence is TGTGCCACCAGTGACCCTAGCGGGAGCGGAGAGACCCAGTACTTC.

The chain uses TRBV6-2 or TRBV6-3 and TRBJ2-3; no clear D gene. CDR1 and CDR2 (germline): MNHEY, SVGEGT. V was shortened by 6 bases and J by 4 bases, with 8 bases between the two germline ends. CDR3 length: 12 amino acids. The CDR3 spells CASSPPADTQYF. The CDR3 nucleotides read TGTGCCAGCAGCCCCCCGGCAGATACGCAGTATTTT.

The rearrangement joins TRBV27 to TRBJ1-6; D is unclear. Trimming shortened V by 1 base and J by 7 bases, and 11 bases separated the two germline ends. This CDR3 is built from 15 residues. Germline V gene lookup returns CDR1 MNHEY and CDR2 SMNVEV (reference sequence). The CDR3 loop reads CASSLWSGANSPLHF. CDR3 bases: TGTGCCAGCAGTTTATGGTCGGGTGCGAATTCACCCCTCCACTTT.

CDR3 residues: CASRLTGIEDEKLFF. The CDR3 nucleotides read TGTGCCAGCAGATTGACAGGCATCGAGGATGAAAAACTGTTTTTT. This chain connects TRBV7-9 to TRBJ1-4; tentative D call: TRBD1 (6 bases). Germline V gene sequence: CDR1 SEHNR, CDR2 FQNEAQ (reference sequence). Trimming pared 6 bases from V and 6 bases from J, leaving 17 bases between. The CDR3 has 15 residues.

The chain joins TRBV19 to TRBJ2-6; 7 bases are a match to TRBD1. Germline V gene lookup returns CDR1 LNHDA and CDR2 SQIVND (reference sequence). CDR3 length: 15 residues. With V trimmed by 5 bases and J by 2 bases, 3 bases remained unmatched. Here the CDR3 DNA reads TGTGCCAGTAGTCCCCAGGGGGCTGGGGCCAACGTCCTGACTTTC. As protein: CASSPQGAGANVLTF.

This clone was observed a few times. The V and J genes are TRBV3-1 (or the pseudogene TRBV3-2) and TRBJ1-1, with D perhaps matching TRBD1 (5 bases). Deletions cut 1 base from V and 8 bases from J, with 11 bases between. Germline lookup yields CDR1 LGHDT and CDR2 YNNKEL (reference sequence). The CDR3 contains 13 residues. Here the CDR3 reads CASSQVGQGEAFF. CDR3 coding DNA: TGTGCCAGCAGCCAAGTAGGCCAGGGCGAAGCTTTCTTT.

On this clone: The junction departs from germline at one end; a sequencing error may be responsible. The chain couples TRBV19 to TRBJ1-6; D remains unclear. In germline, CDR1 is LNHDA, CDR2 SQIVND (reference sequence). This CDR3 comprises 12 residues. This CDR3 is CASSTQDSPLHF. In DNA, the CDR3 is TGTGCCAGTAGCACTCAGGATTCGCCCCTCCACTTT.

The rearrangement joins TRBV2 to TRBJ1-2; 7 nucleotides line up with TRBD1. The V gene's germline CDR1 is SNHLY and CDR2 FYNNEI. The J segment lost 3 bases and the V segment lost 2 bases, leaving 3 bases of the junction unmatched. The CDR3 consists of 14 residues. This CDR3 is CASSENRGDYGYTF. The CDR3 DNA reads TGTGCCAGCAGTGAAAACAGGGGTGACTATGGCTACACCTTC. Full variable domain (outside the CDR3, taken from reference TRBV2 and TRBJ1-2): EPEVTQTPSHQVTQMGQEVILRCVPISNHLYFYWYRQILGQKVEFLVSFYNNEISEKSEIFDDQFSVERPDGSNFTLKIRSTKLEDSAMYFCASSENRGDYGYTFGSGTRLTVV.

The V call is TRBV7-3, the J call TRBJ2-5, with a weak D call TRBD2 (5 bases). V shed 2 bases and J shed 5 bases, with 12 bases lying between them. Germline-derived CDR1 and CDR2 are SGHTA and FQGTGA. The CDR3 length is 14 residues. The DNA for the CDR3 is TGTGCCAGCAGCTTAGGCCGCGGGCGGGAGACCCAGTACTTC. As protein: CASSLGRGRETQYF.

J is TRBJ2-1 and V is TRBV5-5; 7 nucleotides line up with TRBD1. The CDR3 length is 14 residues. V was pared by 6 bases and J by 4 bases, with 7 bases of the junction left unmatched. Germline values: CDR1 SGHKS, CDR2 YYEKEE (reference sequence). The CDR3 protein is CASNSRDRYNEQFF. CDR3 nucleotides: TGTGCCAGCAACTCGAGGGACAGATACAATGAGCAGTTCTTC.

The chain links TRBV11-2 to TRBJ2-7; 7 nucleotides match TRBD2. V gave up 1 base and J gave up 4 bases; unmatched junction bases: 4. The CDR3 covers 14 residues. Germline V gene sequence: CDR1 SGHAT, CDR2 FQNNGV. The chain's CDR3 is CASSLASGGYEQYV. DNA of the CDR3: TGTGCCAGCAGCTTAGCGTCGGGAGGTTACGAGCAGTACGTC.

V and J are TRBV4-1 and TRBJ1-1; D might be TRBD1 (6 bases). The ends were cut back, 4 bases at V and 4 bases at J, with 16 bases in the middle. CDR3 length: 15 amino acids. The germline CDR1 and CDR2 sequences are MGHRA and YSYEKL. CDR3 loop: CASSPEGGGSTEAFF. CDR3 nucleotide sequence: TGCGCCAGCAGCCCGGAGGGGGGAGGGAGCACTGAAGCTTTCTTT.

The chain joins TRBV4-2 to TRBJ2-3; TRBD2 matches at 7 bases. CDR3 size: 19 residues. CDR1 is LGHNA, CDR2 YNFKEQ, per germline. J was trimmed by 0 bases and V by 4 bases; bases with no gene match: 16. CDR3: CASSRRGASGSSSTDTQYF. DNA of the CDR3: TGTGCCAGCAGCCGTCGCGGGGCTAGCGGATCCTCTAGCACAGATACGCAGTATTTT.

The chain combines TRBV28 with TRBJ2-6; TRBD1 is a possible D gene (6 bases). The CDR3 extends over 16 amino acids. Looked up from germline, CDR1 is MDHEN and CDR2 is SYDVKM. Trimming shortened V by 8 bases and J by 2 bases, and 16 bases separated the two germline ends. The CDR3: CASSHLNRAGANVLTF. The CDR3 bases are TGTGCCAGCTCACACCTTAACAGGGCTGGGGCCAACGTCCTGACTTTC.

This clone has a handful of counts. CDR3 sequence reads: CASSPGLASDTQYF. For the CDR3, the DNA is TGTGCCAGCAGCCCAGGACTAGCTAGCGATACGCAGTATTTT. The gene calls are TRBV9 and TRBJ2-3, with 8 bases fitting TRBD2. V dropped 4 bases and J dropped 6; count of bases not matched to a gene: 7. Looked up from germline, CDR1 is SGDLS and CDR2 is YYNGEE. CDR3 length equals 14 residues.

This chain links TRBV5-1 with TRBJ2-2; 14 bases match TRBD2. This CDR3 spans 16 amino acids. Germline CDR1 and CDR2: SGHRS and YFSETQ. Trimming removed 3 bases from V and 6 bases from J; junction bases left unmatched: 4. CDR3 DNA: TGCGCCAGCAGCTCAGGGACTAGCGGGAGATCCGGGGAGCTGTTTTTT. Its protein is CASSSGTSGRSGELFF.

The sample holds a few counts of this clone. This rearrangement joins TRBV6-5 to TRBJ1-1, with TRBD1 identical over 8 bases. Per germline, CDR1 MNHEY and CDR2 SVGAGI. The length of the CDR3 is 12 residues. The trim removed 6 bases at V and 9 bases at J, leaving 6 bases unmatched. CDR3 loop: CASRPDRGKAFF. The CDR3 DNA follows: TGTGCCAGCAGACCCGACAGGGGTAAAGCTTTCTTT.